This T cell receptor (beta chain) emerged from a study of identical twins. General study results and limits: While abundant cord blood beta clonotypes carried fewer insertions, memory repertoires showed no such pattern.

CDR1 and CDR2 (germline): MNHEY, SMNVEV (reference sequence). CDR3 length equals 15 residues. Trimming cost V 6 bases and J 2 bases, with 17 bases left between them. Unique molecular identifiers were present on the cDNA, and a universal primer site came from template switching. TCRdb itself ran the 5' RACE reads through MiXCR, one entry per CDR3 protein. Here the sample spans fewer than 900,000 distinct CDR3 sequences, 21% being singletons. This clonotype has a handful of counts. Antigen: not known. These sequences were also reported in another study, on T cells expressing NK-cell markers. This second study notes: Seven of the eight sequenced donors were classified as HCMV-seropositive, and one was classified as seronegative. The authors restricted sorting to alpha-beta TCR T cells with an anti-gamma-delta TCR antibody in several experiments.

The source is a woman in her late teens or twenties in good health. Sequenced input: PBMCs. The chain employs TRBV27 and TRBJ2-7; D gene unclear. The CDR3 region has the DNA TGTGCCAGCAGCCTAATGGGCGGCACCCCCTACGAGCAGTACTTC. This gives the protein CASSLMGGTPYEQYF.